Listed below are T cell receptor beta chains from one sample, sequenced in a study of blood T cells in healthy people across ages. TCRdb redid the calling of the 5' RACE reads with MiXCR, one entry per CDR3 protein. Found here are under 1 million distinct CDR3 sequences, around 45% of them singletons; the top ten hold under 20%. Sequenced input: blood. These receptor sequences come from a man aged 60 to 75 in good health. The CDR3 runs from the conserved cysteine through the conserved F or W. Each record gives: V gene, J gene, D gene, clone size, CDR3 DNA, CDR3 protein. A D gene is named only where the DNA matches it firmly. The listing skips clone size in some rows; elsewhere it reads once, few, many or a size class.

V gene: TRBV24-1
J gene: TRBJ2-2
D gene: NA
clone size: NA
CDR3 DNA: TGTGCCACCAGTGAAGTAGCCGGGGAGCTGTTTTTT
CDR3 protein: CATSEVAGELFF

V gene: TRBV7-9
J gene: TRBJ2-7
D gene: NA
clone size: NA
CDR3 DNA: TGTGCCAGCAGCTTAGCGCTAGATAGTACGAGGGAGCAGTACTTC
CDR3 protein: CASSLALDSTREQYF

V gene: TRBV2
J gene: TRBJ2-4
D gene: NA
clone size: NA
CDR3 DNA: TGTGCCAGCACTCAGGAGACAGGCTCGTTTGTTCAGTACTTC
CDR3 protein: CASTQETGSFVQYF

V gene: TRBV28
J gene: TRBJ1-1
D gene: TRBD1
clone size: NA
CDR3 DNA: TGTGCCAGCAGTTTGGAGGGGGCTGGGGGCACTGAAGCTTTCTTT
CDR3 protein: CASSLEGAGGTEAFF

V gene: TRBV5-5
J gene: TRBJ1-4
D gene: TRBD1
clone size: NA
CDR3 DNA: TGTGCCAGCAGCTTGTTACCGGGACAGGGGTTTGAAAAACTGTTTTTT
CDR3 protein: CASSLLPGQGFEKLFF

V gene: TRBV20-1
J gene: TRBJ1-5
D gene: NA
clone size: NA
CDR3 DNA: TGCAGTGCTAGTAAGGCCGCCAATCAGCCCCAGCATTTT
CDR3 protein: CSASKAANQPQHF

V gene: TRBV7-2
J gene: TRBJ2-5
D gene: TRBD2
clone size: few
CDR3 DNA: TGTGCCAGCAGCAGATCGGACGGGGGGGCGAAGACCCAGTACTTC
CDR3 protein: CASSRSDGGAKTQYF

V gene: TRBV11-2
J gene: TRBJ1-1
D gene: TRBD1
clone size: NA
CDR3 DNA: TGTGCCAGCAGCTTAGAAAGGGGACAGGGGGCCGGCACTGAAGCTTTCTTT
CDR3 protein: CASSLERGQGAGTEAFF

V gene: TRBV7-9
J gene: TRBJ1-2
D gene: NA
clone size: NA
CDR3 DNA: TGTGCCAGCAGCTTCATGGGGGCCGAATTTAACTATGGCTACACCTTC
CDR3 protein: CASSFMGAEFNYGYTF

V gene: TRBV6-6
J gene: TRBJ2-7
D gene: NA
clone size: NA
CDR3 DNA: TGTGCCAGCAGACCAGGCCTCTCCTACGAGCAGTACTTC
CDR3 protein: CASRPGLSYEQYF

V gene: TRBV7-2
J gene: TRBJ1-1
D gene: NA
clone size: NA
CDR3 DNA: TGTGCCAGCAGCTTAACCTACACTGAAGCTTTCTTT
CDR3 protein: CASSLTYTEAFF

V gene: TRBV9
J gene: TRBJ2-5
D gene: NA
clone size: NA
CDR3 DNA: TGTGCCAGCAGCGTAGCCCCTTGGGAGACCCAGTACTTC
CDR3 protein: CASSVAPWETQYF

V gene: TRBV14
J gene: TRBJ2-7
D gene: NA
clone size: NA
CDR3 DNA: TGTGCCAGCAGCCAAGATTTCAGGGTTGGAGGGCGCAACGAGCAGTACTTC
CDR3 protein: CASSQDFRVGGRNEQYF

V gene: TRBV4-1
J gene: TRBJ2-7
D gene: NA
clone size: few
CDR3 DNA: TGCGCCAGCAGCCAAGGGACAGCCACTAACTACGAGCAGTACTTC
CDR3 protein: CASSQGTATNYEQYF

V gene: TRBV20-1
J gene: TRBJ2-3
D gene: TRBD1
clone size: NA
CDR3 DNA: TGCAGTGCTAGTTACCTACCTACAGGGGGCGGCCGGGTAAGCACAGATACGCAGTATTTT
CDR3 protein: CSASYLPTGGGRVSTDTQYF

V gene: TRBV11-2
J gene: TRBJ2-1
D gene: TRBD1
clone size: NA
CDR3 DNA: TGTGCCAGCAGCTTGGCACAGGGGGCGGGTCAGTTCTTC
CDR3 protein: CASSLAQGAGQFF

V gene: TRBV6-2/TRBV6-3
J gene: TRBJ1-6
D gene: NA
clone size: NA
CDR3 DNA: TGTGCCAGCAGCCCCGAAGGCAGGATCAATTCATCCCTCCACTTT
CDR3 protein: CASSPEGRINSSLHF

V gene: TRBV27
J gene: TRBJ2-5
D gene: NA
clone size: NA
CDR3 DNA: TGTGCCAGCTCCCCCAGGGGATGGGCAGAGACCCAGTACTTC
CDR3 protein: CASSPRGWAETQYF

V gene: TRBV6-5
J gene: TRBJ2-7
D gene: NA
clone size: NA
CDR3 DNA: TGTGCCAGCAGTGCCGGACAGTTCTCCTACGAGCAGTACTTC
CDR3 protein: CASSAGQFSYEQYF

V gene: TRBV6-5
J gene: TRBJ2-2
D gene: TRBD2
clone size: NA
CDR3 DNA: TGTGCCAGCAGTCAGACTAGCGGGGGGTTCGGGGAGCTGTTTTTT
CDR3 protein: CASSQTSGGFGELFF

V gene: TRBV5-1
J gene: TRBJ2-3
D gene: NA
clone size: NA
CDR3 DNA: TGCGCCAGCAGCTTGGAACAGCAAACAGATACGCAGTATTTT
CDR3 protein: CASSLEQQTDTQYF

V gene: TRBV4-3
J gene: TRBJ2-7
D gene: NA
clone size: NA
CDR3 DNA: TGCGCCAGCAGCCAAGAGGCAGGGAGCTCCTACGAGCAGTACTTC
CDR3 protein: CASSQEAGSSYEQYF

V gene: TRBV12-3/TRBV12-4
J gene: TRBJ2-3
D gene: NA
clone size: NA
CDR3 DNA: TGTGCCAGCAGCGACCGGGACTCTTCGGATACGCAGTATTTT
CDR3 protein: CASSDRDSSDTQYF

V gene: TRBV20-1
J gene: TRBJ1-5
D gene: NA
clone size: NA
CDR3 DNA: TGCAGTGCTAGGGGGCGGGGGGGAACGGGTCAGCCCCAGCATTTT
CDR3 protein: CSARGRGGTGQPQHF

V gene: TRBV12-3/TRBV12-4
J gene: TRBJ2-7
D gene: NA
clone size: few
CDR3 DNA: TGTGCCAGCAGTTTAGCGCTGGGAGCAACCTACGAGCAGTACTTC
CDR3 protein: CASSLALGATYEQYF

V gene: TRBV5-1
J gene: TRBJ2-2
D gene: NA
clone size: NA
CDR3 DNA: TGCGCCAGCAGCTTGGTTGGTTTTGACACCGGGGAGCTGTTTTTT
CDR3 protein: CASSLVGFDTGELFF

V gene: TRBV7-2
J gene: TRBJ2-7
D gene: NA
clone size: NA
CDR3 DNA: TGTGCCAGCAGCTTAGCAGGGGCCGGTGAGACCCGGTACTTC
CDR3 protein: CASSLAGAGETRYF